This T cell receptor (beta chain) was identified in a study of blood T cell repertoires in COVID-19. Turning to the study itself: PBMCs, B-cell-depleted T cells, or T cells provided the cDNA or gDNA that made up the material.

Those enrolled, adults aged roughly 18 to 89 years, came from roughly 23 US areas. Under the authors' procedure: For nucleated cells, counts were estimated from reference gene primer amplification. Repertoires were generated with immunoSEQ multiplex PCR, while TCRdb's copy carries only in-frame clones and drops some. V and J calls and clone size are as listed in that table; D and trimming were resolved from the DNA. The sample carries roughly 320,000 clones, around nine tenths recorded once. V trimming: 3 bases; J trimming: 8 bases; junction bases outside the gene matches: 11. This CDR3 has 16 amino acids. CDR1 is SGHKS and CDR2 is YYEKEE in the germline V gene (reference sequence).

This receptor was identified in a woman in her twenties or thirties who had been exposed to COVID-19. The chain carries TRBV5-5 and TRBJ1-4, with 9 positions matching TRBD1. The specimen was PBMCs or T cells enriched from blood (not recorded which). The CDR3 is CASSSSRDRVGEKLFF. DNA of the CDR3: TGTGCCAGCAGCTCGTCCCGGGACAGGGTGGGGGAAAAACTGTTTTTT.